The 25 T cell receptor beta chains reported below all come from one sample, sequenced in a study of T-cell memory formation after mild COVID-19. One entry per CDR3 protein results from TCRdb running MiXCR on the 5' RACE reads. The table records roughly 380,000 distinct CDR3 sequences, around 28% of them present only once. Sequencing input: PBMCs or a T cell subset sorted from them (not recorded which). The receptors were gathered from an adult woman who had mild COVID-19 (a few samples of this study predate the infection). Cell type and time point are not known.

The chain has TRBV7-3 and TRBJ2-7; perhaps TRBD1 as D (6 bases). Germline V lookup: CDR1 SGHTA, CDR2 FQGTGA. V gave up 4 bases and J gave up 2 bases, with 12 bases separating them. CDR3 size: 14 residues. This CDR3 is CASSSPGQAYEQYF. CDR3 coding DNA: TGTGCCAGCAGCTCACCGGGACAAGCCTACGAGCAGTACTTC.

The chain has TRBV6-5 and TRBJ2-3; 10 bases fit TRBD2. Trimming cost V 7 bases and J 8 bases; bases outside gene matches: 12. Germline assignment: CDR1 MNHEY and CDR2 SVGAGI. The CDR3 contains 15 residues. The CDR3 region has the DNA TGTGCCAGCAAGACCCTAGCGGGAGTGGGCGGTACGCAGTATTTT. It translates to CASKTLAGVGGTQYF.

V gene TRBV30 combines with J gene TRBJ2-7, with unresolved D. CDR3 length: 13 residues. Trimming removed 1 base from V and 7 bases from J, with 14 bases in between. Looked up from germline, CDR1 is GTSNPN and CDR2 is SVGIG (reference sequence). CDR3 amino acids: CAWSDRPLEEQYF. In DNA, the CDR3 is TGTGCCTGGAGTGATAGGCCACTTGAAGAGCAGTACTTC.

Ten or more counts support this clonotype. In nucleotides, the CDR3 is TGTGCCAGCAGCCTTATCATTAGCGGCCAAGAGACCCAGTACTTC. Translation: CASSLIISGQETQYF. J is TRBJ2-5 and V is TRBV4-2; possible D gene TRBD2, 6 bases. V lost 4 bases and J lost 1, with 13 bases in between. CDR1 LGHNA and CDR2 YNFKEQ come from the germline V gene. The CDR3 has 15 residues.

This clonotype was counted between two and nine times. The chain has TRBV12-3 or TRBV12-4 and TRBJ2-3; 9 bases match TRBD1. The junction had 9 bases not matched to a gene; V was cut back by 7 bases and J by 7 bases. This CDR3 has 14 amino acids. For the CDR3, the DNA is TGTGCCAGCATTCCCCCGGGACAGGGAAATACGCAGTATTTT. Protein sequence: CASIPPGQGNTQYF.

The rearrangement joins TRBV28 to TRBJ2-7, with TRBD2 identical over 9 bases. Germline CDR1 and CDR2: MDHEN and SYDVKM. The V segment lost 4 bases and the J segment 4 bases; nucleotides outside the gene matches: 8. This CDR3 has 15 residues. The CDR3 DNA follows: TGTGCCAGCAGTTGGGAAGCGGGAGGTTATTACGAGCAGTACTTC. This sequence encodes CASSWEAGGYYEQYF.

The gene calls are TRBV9 and TRBJ1-1, with no clear D. V lost 1 base, J lost 0 bases, and 13 bases lay in between. Germline CDR1 and CDR2: SGDLS and YYNGEE. There are 16 residues in the CDR3. Written as DNA, the CDR3 is TGTGCCAGCAGCGTATCGGGCAGTACCTTGAACACTGAAGCTTTCTTT. Its protein product is CASSVSGSTLNTEAFF. Full variable domain (missing parts from reference TRBV9 and TRBJ1-1): DSGVTQTPKHLITATGQRVTLRCSPRSGDLSVYWYQQSLDQGLQFLIQYYNGEERAKGNILERFSAQQFPDLHSELNLSSLELGDSALYFCASSVSGSTLNTEAFFGQGTRLTVV.

This clonotype was seen a handful of times. The gene calls are TRBV7-2 and TRBJ1-1, with D perhaps TRBD1 (5 bases). Deletions cut 3 bases from V and 6 bases from J, with 17 bases between. CDR3 length: 15 residues. The germline V gene has CDR1 SGHTA and CDR2 FQGNSA. CDR3 residues: CASSFGAGISPEAFF. CDR3 nucleotides: TGTGCCAGCAGCTTTGGTGCAGGGATCTCGCCTGAAGCTTTCTTT.

The rearrangement uses TRBV4-1 and TRBJ2-1; D is unclear. Trimming stripped 4 bases from V and 3 bases from J, with 16 bases between. Germline V CDR1 and CDR2: MGHRA, YSYEKL. The length of the CDR3 is 16 residues. CDR3 DNA: TGCGCCAGCAGCCGCTGGCCCAAGGACCGCTACAATGAGCAGTTCTTC. It yields the protein CASSRWPKDRYNEQFF.

This clonotype was detected a few times. The genes are TRBV5-1 and TRBJ1-1; the match to TRBD1 covers 11 bases. V trimming: 3 bases; J trimming: 1 base; junction bases outside the gene matches: 2. The CDR3 extends over 15 amino acids. Looked up from germline, CDR1 is SGHRS and CDR2 is YFSETQ. The CDR3 is CASSSGQGANTEAFF. The CDR3 DNA follows: TGCGCCAGCAGCTCAGGACAGGGGGCGAACACTGAAGCTTTCTTT.

The V call is TRBV7-9, the J call TRBJ2-7; D is perhaps TRBD2 (6 bases). The CDR3 length is 15 residues. Germline CDR1 reads SEHNR; CDR2 reads FQNEAQ (reference sequence). Trimming stripped 1 base from V and 2 bases from J, with 12 bases between. DNA for the CDR3: TGTGCCAGCAGCTTAGGGGAGGCTATACCCTACGAGCAGTACTTC. Translation gives CASSLGEAIPYEQYF.

The CDR3 loop reads CASSLTRDMNTEAFF. The DNA of the CDR3 is TGTGCCAGCAGCTTAACCAGGGATATGAACACTGAAGCTTTCTTT. The V gene is TRBV7-6, the J gene TRBJ1-1, with D maybe TRBD1 (5 bases). The CDR3 sequence is 15 residues long. With 2 bases removed from V and 0 bases from J, the gap between germline ends came to 10 bases. Germline V CDR1 and CDR2: SGHVS, FNYEAQ.

The V gene is TRBV24-1, the J gene TRBJ1-5; 7 bases agree with TRBD1. Per germline, CDR1 KGHDR and CDR2 SFDVKD. The V segment lost 3 bases and the J segment 6 bases; nucleotides outside the gene matches: 4. The CDR3 extends over 14 amino acids. The DNA of the CDR3 is TGTGCCACCAGTGATACAGGGGTAACTCAGCCCCAGCATTTT. Translation gives CATSDTGVTQPQHF.

In this sample, this clonotype turned up once. The V and J genes are TRBV3-1 and TRBJ2-5; D ambiguous. Trimming took 3 bases from V and 3 from J, leaving 11 bases between them. Germline V CDR1 and CDR2: LGHDT, YNNKEL (reference sequence). CDR3 length equals 14 residues. The CDR3 DNA follows: TGTGCCAGCAGCCACCCCGAGGCCGAAGAGACCCAGTACTTC. Translating gives CASSHPEAEETQYF.

J is TRBJ1-1 and V is TRBV20-1; no firm D call. The CDR3 runs 12 residues. The V end lost 1 base, the J end lost 1 base, and 4 bases lay between the germline ends. Germline V gene sequence: CDR1 DFQATT, CDR2 SNEGSKA (reference sequence). CDR3 residues: CSARGGNTEAFF. For the CDR3, the DNA is TGCAGTGCTAGAGGAGGGAACACTGAAGCTTTCTTT.

The sample holds a few counts of this clonotype. The chain employs TRBV6-1 and TRBJ2-7; D might be TRBD1 (5 bases). This CDR3 has 14 residues. V shed 7 bases and J shed 5 bases, with 18 bases lying between them. The germline CDR1 and CDR2 sequences are MNHNS and SASEGT. The CDR3 is CASTPLGRVDEQYF. DNA of the CDR3: TGTGCCAGCACCCCCCTGGGGCGCGTCGACGAGCAGTACTTC.

This clonotype was detected ten times or more. V is TRBV13 and J is TRBJ2-7; tentative D call: TRBD2 (5 bases). Deletions cut 5 bases from V and 3 bases from J, with 17 bases between. From germline, CDR1 is PRHDT and CDR2 FYEKMQ (reference sequence). The CDR3 runs 15 residues. CDR3 residues: CASSLASGTYYEQYF. In DNA, the CDR3 is TGTGCCAGCAGCCTAGCTTCGGGAACCTACTACGAGCAGTACTTC.

There are a few counts of this clonotype. The rearrangement links TRBV10-3 to TRBJ1-5, with D possibly TRBD1 on 5 matching bases. CDR1 is ENHRY, CDR2 SYGVKD, per germline. The CDR3 extends over 13 amino acids. The germline V and J ends were trimmed by 3 bases and 5 bases, with 8 bases remaining between them. The CDR3 reads CAISERGDQPQHF. CDR3 sequence (DNA): TGTGCCATCAGTGAAAGGGGAGATCAGCCCCAGCATTTT.

In this sample, this clonotype turned up a few times. The V call is TRBV2, the J call TRBJ1-3, with a possible D match to TRBD1 (5 bases). There are 12 residues in the CDR3. V lost 3 bases, J lost 8 bases, and 8 bases lay in between. Germline lookup yields CDR1 SNHLY and CDR2 FYNNEI. CDR3 region: CASSEGQYTIYF. The CDR3 bases are TGTGCCAGCAGTGAGGGGCAGTACACCATATATTTT.

The chain recombines TRBV30 with TRBJ1-1; TRBD1 might be the D (5 bases). Germline-derived CDR1 and CDR2 are GTSNPN and SVGIG (reference sequence). The CDR3 is 13 amino acids. The germline V and J ends were trimmed by 5 bases and 0 bases, with 10 bases remaining between them. Written as DNA, the CDR3 is TGTGCCTGGGACAGTTACATGAACACTGAAGCTTTCTTT. It encodes CAWDSYMNTEAFF.

The rearrangement links TRBV6-6 to TRBJ2-1, with 12 bases aligning to TRBD2. V lost 0 bases, J lost 0 bases, and 12 bases stayed unmatched. Germline V gene data show CDR1 as MNHNY and CDR2 as SVGAGI (reference sequence). This CDR3 spans 21 amino acids. The CDR3 DNA follows: TGTGCCAGCAGTTACTCGACTAGCGGGAGTATCCCCGGGGGCTCCTACAATGAGCAGTTCTTC. Translating gives CASSYSTSGSIPGGSYNEQFF.

Only a few counts were recorded for this clonotype. The genes are TRBV30 and TRBJ2-1, with D uncertain. The CDR3 runs to 11 residues. V lost 1 base, J lost 8 bases, and 6 bases lay in between. Germline CDR1 GTSNPN, CDR2 SVGIG (reference sequence). This chain's CDR3 is CAWSGVHEQFF. CDR3 in DNA: TGTGCCTGGAGTGGGGTCCATGAGCAGTTCTTC.

The rearrangement links TRBV21-1 to TRBJ2-7; the table's D call, TRBD2, has no DNA check behind it. TRBV21-1 is termed a pseudogene. The CDR3 contains 15 residues. CDR3 sequence: CASSTLAGVPYEQYF. The CDR3 region has the DNA TGTGCCAGCAGCACTCTAGCGGGGGTACCCTACGAGCAGTACTTC.

The chain joins TRBV20-1 to TRBJ2-7; TRBD1 matches 7 bases. The CDR3 contains 15 residues. Unmatched junction bases numbered 7, after V lost 2 bases and J lost 0 bases. The germline CDR1 and CDR2 sequences are DFQATT and SNEGSKA (reference sequence). In nucleotides, the CDR3 is TGCAGTGCTAGATACTCCGGGACAGCCTCCTACGAGCAGTACTTC. This gives the protein CSARYSGTASYEQYF.

The rearrangement links TRBV20-1 to TRBJ2-7; D might be TRBD2 (6 bases). Germline V CDR1 and CDR2: DFQATT, SNEGSKA (reference sequence). With 5 bases removed from V and 4 bases from J, the gap between germline ends came to 18 bases. The CDR3 loop spans 14 amino acids. The CDR3 region is CSAHQTGDSYEQYF. CDR3 nucleotides: TGCAGTGCTCACCAGACGGGGGATAGTTACGAGCAGTACTTC.